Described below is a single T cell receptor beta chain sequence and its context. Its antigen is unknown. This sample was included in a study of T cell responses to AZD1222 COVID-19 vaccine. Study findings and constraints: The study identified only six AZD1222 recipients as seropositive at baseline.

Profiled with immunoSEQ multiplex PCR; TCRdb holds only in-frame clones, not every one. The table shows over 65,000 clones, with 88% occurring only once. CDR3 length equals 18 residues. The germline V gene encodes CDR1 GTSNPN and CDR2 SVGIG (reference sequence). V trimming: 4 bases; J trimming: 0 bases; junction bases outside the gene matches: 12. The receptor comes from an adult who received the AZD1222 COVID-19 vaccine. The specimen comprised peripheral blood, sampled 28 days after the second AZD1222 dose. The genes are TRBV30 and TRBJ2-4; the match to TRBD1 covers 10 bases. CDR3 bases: TGTGCCTGGAATCGGGACAGGGGCTTTCGGACAGCCAAAAACATTCAGTACTTC. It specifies CAWNRDRGFRTAKNIQYF. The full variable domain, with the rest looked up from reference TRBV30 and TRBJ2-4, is SQTIHQWPATLVQPVGSPLSLECTVEGTSNPNLYWYRQAAGRGLQLLFYSVGIGQISSEVPQNLSASRPQDRQFILSSKKLLLSDSGFYLCAWNRDRGFRTAKNIQYFGAGTRLSVL.